This TCR beta chain was recovered during a study of T cell changes during pregnancy in multiple sclerosis. V lost 6 bases to trimming and J lost 8 bases; unmatched junction nucleotides: 5. The CDR3 length is 12 residues. Germline CDR1 MNHEY, CDR2 SVGAGI. This table comes from immunoSEQ multiplex PCR, and its TCRdb copy is limited to in-frame clones, with some not included. Of about 51,000 clones listed, around 92% are singletons. V gene TRBV6-5 combines with J gene TRBJ2-7; TRBD1 aligns across 9 bases. The specimen comprised CD4+ T cells from peripheral blood mononuclear cells, sampled in the third trimester of pregnancy. The sequence was collected from a female donor with multiple sclerosis, enrolled in a pregnancy study. Written as DNA, the CDR3 is TGTGCCAGCAGCGGACAGGGGAAAAAGCAGTACTTC. It encodes CASSGQGKKQYF.